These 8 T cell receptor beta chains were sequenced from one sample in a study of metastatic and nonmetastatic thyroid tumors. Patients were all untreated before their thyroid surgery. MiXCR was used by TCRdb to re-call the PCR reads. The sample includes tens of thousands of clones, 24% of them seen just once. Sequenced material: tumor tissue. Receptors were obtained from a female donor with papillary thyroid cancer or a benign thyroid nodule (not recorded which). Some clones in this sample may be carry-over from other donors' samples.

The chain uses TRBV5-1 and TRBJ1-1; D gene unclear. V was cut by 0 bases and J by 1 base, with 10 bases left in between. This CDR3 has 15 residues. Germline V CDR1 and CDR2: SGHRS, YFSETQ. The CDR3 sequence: CASSLARVRNTEAFF. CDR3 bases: TGCGCCAGCAGCTTGGCCCGGGTGCGGAACACTGAAGCTTTCTTT.

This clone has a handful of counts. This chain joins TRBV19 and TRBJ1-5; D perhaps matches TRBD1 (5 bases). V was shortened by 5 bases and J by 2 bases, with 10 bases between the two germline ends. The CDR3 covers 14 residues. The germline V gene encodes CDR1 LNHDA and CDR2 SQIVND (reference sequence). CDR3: CASSPGQRNQPQHF. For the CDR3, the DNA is TGTGCCAGTAGTCCCGGACAACGCAATCAGCCCCAGCATTTT.

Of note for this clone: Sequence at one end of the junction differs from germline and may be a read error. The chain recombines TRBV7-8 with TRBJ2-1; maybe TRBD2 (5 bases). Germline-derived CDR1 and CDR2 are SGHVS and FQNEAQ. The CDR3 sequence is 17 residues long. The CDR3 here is CASSPASSPHSYSEQFF. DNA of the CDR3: TGTGCCAGCAGCCCGGCGTCTAGCCCGCACTCCTACAGTGAGCAGTTCTTC.

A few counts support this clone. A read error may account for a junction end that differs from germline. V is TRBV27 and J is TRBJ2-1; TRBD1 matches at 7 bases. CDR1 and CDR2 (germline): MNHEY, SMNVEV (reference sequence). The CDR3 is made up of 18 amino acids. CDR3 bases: TGTGCCAGCAGTTCAGAAACCTCCCTAGGGGGCCCCTACAATGAGAAGCTCTTC. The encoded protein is CASSSETSLGGPYNEKLF.

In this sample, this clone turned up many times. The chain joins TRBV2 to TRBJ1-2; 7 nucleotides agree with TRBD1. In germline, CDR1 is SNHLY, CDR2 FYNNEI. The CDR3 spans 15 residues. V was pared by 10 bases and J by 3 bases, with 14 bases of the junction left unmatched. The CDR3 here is CATNRDSRTYYGYTF. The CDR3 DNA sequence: TGTGCCACCAACCGGGACAGCCGAACCTACTATGGCTACACCTTC.

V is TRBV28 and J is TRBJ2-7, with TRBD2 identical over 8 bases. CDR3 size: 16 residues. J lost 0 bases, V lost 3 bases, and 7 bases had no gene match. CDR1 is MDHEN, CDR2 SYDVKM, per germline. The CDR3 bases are TGTGCCAGCAGTTTTCGCGGGCTAGCGGGCTCCTACGAGCAGTACTTC. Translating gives CASSFRGLAGSYEQYF.

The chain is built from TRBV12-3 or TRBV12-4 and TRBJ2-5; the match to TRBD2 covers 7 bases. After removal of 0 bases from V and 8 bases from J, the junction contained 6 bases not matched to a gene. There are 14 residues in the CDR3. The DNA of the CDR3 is TGTGCCAGCAGTTTAGCGGGAGGGCAGGATACCCAGTACTTC. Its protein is CASSLAGGQDTQYF.

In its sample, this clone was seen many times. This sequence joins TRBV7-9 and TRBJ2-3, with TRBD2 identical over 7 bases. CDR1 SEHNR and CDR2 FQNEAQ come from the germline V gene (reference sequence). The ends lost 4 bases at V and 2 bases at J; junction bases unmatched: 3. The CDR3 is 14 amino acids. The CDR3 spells CASSSGTTTDTQYF. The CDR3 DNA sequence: TGTGCCAGCAGCTCAGGGACTACCACAGATACGCAGTATTTT. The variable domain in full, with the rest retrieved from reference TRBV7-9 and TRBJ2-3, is DTGVSQNPRHKITKRGQNVTFRCDPISEHNRLYWYRQTLGQGPEFLTYFQNEAQLEKSRLLSDRFSAERPKGSFSTLEIQRTEQGDSAMYLCASSSGTTTDTQYFGPGTRLTVL.